Each of the 8 T cell receptor beta chains below was sequenced from the same sample in a study of cytotoxic CD8 clonotypes in ibrutinib-treated CLL. Only in-frame clones appear in the TCRdb table, and some are missing; sequencing was by immunoSEQ multiplex PCR. In the table there are around 250,000 clones, roughly 74% of which are singletons. The sequences come from PBMCs, collected after 24 months of ibrutinib treatment. These receptors came from a human donor with chronic lymphocytic leukemia.

This clone was counted only a few times. The V call is TRBV29-1, the J call TRBJ2-3; D not certain. Germline CDR1 is SQVTM and CDR2 is ANQGSEA. V was pared by 5 bases and J by 8 bases, with 17 bases between. The length of the CDR3 is 13 residues. The CDR3 region has the DNA TGCAGCGTTTTTGGCCCCTACCTCGGTACGCAGTATTTT. Its protein is CSVFGPYLGTQYF.

In its sample, this clone was seen a few times. The genes are TRBV28 and TRBJ1-1; no clear D gene. The germline gives CDR1 MDHEN, CDR2 SYDVKM. Trimming took 6 bases from V and 5 from J, leaving 13 bases between them. This CDR3 region has 13 residues. The chain's CDR3 is CASRPGGVTEAFF. CDR3 nucleotide sequence: TGTGCCAGCAGACCCGGAGGAGTGACTGAAGCTTTCTTT.

This rearrangement joins TRBV5-1 to TRBJ2-5, with TRBD2 identical over 7 bases. With 5 bases clipped from V and 5 bases from J, the junction kept 6 bases outside the gene matches. The CDR3 consists of 13 residues. Per germline, CDR1 SGHRS and CDR2 YFSETQ. In nucleotides, the CDR3 is TGCGCCAGCAGTCGGACTAGGGAGGAGACCCAGTACTTC. It translates to CASSRTREETQYF. The full variable domain, its missing parts supplied by reference TRBV5-1 and TRBJ2-5, is KAGVTQTPRYLIKTRGQQVTLSCSPISGHRSVSWYQQTPGQGLQFLFEYFSETQRNKGNFPGRFSGRQFSNSRSEMNVSTLELGDSALYLCASSRTREETQYFGPGTRLLVL.

This rearrangement joins TRBV18 to TRBJ2-5; 9 bases line up with TRBD1. Unmatched junction bases numbered 3, after V lost 3 bases and J lost 4 bases. Per germline, CDR1 KGHSH and CDR2 LQKENI. The CDR3 extends over 14 amino acids. CDR3 loop: CASSPRDRAETQYF. The CDR3 DNA reads as TGTGCCAGCTCACCGAGGGACAGGGCAGAGACCCAGTACTTC.

The genes are TRBV5-1 and TRBJ2-1, with 9 bases aligning to TRBD2. Per germline, CDR1 SGHRS and CDR2 YFSETQ. The CDR3 contains 14 residues. Losses at the gene ends were 4 bases for V and 6 bases for J; bases not matched to a gene: 5. CDR3 sequence: CASSVSGSSNEQFF. The CDR3 DNA reads as TGCGCCAGCAGCGTTAGCGGGAGTAGCAATGAGCAGTTCTTC.

This rearrangement joins TRBV19 to TRBJ2-5; TRBD2 aligns across 7 bases. Germline V gene lookup returns CDR1 LNHDA and CDR2 SQIVND (reference sequence). V lost 7 bases to trimming and J lost 4 bases; unmatched junction nucleotides: 9. CDR3 length: 14 residues. Written as DNA, the CDR3 is TGTGCCAGTAAAACGCGGGAGTGGGGAGAGACCCAGTACTTC. Its translation is CASKTREWGETQYF. The whole variable domain, filled in from reference TRBV19 and TRBJ2-5, reads DGGITQSPKYLFRKEGQNVTLSCEQNLNHDAMYWYRQDPGQGLRLIYYSQIVNDFQKGDIAEGYSVSREKKESFPLTVTSAQKNPTAFYLCASKTREWGETQYFGPGTRLLVL.

This clone was counted a few times. Here the CDR3 DNA reads TGTGCCAGCAGCCAGAGGGCTAGCGGGAGAAAGACAGATACGCAGTATTTT. It yields the protein CASSQRASGRKTDTQYF. The V and J genes are TRBV2 and TRBJ2-3; 10 bases match TRBD2. V lost 6 bases, J lost 3 bases, and 12 bases stayed unmatched. Per the germline V gene, CDR1 is SNHLY and CDR2 is FYNNEI. There are 17 residues in the CDR3. Supplemented by reference TRBV2 and TRBJ2-3, the full variable domain reads EPEVTQTPSHQVTQMGQEVILRCVPISNHLYFYWYRQILGQKVEFLVSFYNNEISEKSEIFDDQFSVERPDGSNFTLKIRSTKLEDSAMYFCASSQRASGRKTDTQYFGPGTRLTVL.

With respect to this clone: An end of the junction does not agree with germline; a read error may underlie this. The rearrangement links TRBV7-9 to TRBJ1-1, with a tentative D call TRBD1 (6 bases). This CDR3 has 13 residues. The germline V gene encodes CDR1 SEHNR and CDR2 FQNEAQ (reference sequence). The CDR3 DNA is TGTGCCAGCAACTTACAGGGGAACACTGAAGCTTTCTTT. Its protein product is CASNLQGNTEAFF.